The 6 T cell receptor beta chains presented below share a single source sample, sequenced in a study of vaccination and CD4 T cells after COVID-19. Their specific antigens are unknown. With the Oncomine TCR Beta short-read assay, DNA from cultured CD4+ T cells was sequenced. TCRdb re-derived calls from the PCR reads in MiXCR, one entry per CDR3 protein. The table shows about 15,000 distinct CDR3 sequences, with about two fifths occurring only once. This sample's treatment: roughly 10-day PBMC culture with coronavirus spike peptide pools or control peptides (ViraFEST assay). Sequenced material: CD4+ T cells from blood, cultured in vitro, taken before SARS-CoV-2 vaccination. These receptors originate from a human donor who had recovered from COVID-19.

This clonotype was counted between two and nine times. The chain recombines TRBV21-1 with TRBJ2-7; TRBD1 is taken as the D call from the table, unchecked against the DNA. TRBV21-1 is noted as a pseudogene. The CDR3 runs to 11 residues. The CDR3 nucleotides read TGTGCCAGAGACAGCCCATACGAGCAGTACTTC. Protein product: CARDSPYEQYF.

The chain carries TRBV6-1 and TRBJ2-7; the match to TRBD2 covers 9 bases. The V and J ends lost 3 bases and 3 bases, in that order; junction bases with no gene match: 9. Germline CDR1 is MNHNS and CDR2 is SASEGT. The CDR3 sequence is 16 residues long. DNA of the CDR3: TGTGCCAGCAGTGACCCCCGCGCGGGGGGGTACTACGAGCAGTACTTC. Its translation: CASSDPRAGGYYEQYF.

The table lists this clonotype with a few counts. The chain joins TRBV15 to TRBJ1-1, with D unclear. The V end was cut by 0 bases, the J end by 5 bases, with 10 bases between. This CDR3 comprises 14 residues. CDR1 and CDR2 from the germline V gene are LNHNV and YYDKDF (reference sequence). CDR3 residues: CATSRDPGDTEAFF. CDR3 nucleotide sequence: TGTGCCACCAGCAGAGATCCCGGGGATACTGAAGCTTTCTTT.

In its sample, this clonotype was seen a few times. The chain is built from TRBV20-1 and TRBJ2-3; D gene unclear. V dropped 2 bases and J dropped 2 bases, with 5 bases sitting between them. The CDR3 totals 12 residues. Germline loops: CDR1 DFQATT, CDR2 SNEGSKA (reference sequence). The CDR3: CSARQNTDTQYF. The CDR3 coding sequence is TGCAGTGCTAGACAGAACACAGATACGCAGTATTTT.

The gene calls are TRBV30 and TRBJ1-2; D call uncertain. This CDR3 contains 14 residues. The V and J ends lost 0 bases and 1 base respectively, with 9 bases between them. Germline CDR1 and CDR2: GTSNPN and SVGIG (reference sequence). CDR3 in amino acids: CAWSVSGLNYGYTF. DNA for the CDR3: TGTGCCTGGAGTGTATCTGGCCTTAACTATGGCTACACCTTC.

Here the CDR3 DNA reads TGCAGCGTTGTGATGGGACAGGGTTTAGGCGGCTACACCTTC. This encodes CSVVMGQGLGGYTF. The genes are TRBV29-1 and TRBJ1-2; 9 positions agree with TRBD1. The CDR3 consists of 14 residues. V trimming: 4 bases; J trimming: 8 bases; junction bases outside the gene matches: 11. Germline-derived CDR1 and CDR2 are SQVTM and ANQGSEA.